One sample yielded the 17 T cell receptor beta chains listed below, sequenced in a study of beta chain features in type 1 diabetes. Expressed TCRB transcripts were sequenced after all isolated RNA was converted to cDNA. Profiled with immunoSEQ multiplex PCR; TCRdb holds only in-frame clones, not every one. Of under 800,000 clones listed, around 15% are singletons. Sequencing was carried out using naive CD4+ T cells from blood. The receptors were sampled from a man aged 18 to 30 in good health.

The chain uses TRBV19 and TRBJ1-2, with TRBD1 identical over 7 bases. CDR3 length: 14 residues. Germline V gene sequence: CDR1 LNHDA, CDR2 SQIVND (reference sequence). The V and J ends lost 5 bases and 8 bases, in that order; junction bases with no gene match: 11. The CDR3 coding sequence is TGTGCCAGTAGTTCCCCGACAGGGAGCTTGGGCTACACCTTC. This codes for CASSSPTGSLGYTF.

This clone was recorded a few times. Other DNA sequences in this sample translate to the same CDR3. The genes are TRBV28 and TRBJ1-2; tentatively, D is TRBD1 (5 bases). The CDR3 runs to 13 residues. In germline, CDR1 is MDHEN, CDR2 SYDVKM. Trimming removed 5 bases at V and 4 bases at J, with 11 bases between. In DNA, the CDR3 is TGTGCCAGCAGTCCCGGGACGGGCTATGGCTACACCTTC. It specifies CASSPGTGYGYTF.

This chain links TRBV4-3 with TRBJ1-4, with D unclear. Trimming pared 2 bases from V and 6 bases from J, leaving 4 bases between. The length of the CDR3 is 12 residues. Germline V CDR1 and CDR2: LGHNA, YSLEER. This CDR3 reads CASSQLYEKLFF. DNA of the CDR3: TGCGCCAGCAGCCAACTGTATGAAAAACTGTTTTTT.

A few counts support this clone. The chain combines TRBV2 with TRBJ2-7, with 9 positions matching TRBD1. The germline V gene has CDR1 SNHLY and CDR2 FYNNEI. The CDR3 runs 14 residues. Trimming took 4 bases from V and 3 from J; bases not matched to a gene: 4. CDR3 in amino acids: CASSAGTGFYEQYF. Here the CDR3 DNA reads TGTGCCAGCAGTGCGGGGACAGGGTTCTACGAGCAGTACTTC.

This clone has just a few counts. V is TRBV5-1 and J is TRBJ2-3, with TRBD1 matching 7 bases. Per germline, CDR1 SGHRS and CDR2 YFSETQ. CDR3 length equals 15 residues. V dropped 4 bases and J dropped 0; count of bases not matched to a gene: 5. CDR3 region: CASSGGQSSTDTQYF. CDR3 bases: TGCGCCAGCAGCGGGGGACAGTCTAGCACAGATACGCAGTATTTT.

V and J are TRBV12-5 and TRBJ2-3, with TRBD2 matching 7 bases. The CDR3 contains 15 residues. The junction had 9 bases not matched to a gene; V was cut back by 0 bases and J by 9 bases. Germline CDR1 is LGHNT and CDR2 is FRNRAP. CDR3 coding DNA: TGTGCTAGTGGTTTGGTACTTGCGGGGGAAGGCACGCAGTATTTT. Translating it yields CASGLVLAGEGTQYF.

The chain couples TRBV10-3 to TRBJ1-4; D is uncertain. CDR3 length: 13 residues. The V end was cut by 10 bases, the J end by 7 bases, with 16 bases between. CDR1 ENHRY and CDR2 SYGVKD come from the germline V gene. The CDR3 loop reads CATESWALEKLFF. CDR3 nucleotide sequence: TGTGCCACCGAGAGCTGGGCCCTTGAAAAACTGTTTTTT.

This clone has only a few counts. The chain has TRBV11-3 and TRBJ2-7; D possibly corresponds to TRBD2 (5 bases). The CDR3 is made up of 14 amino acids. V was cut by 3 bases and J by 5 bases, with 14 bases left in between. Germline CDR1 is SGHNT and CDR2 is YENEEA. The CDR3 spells CASSFHGPRDEQYF. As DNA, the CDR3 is TGTGCCAGCAGCTTTCACGGGCCGAGGGACGAGCAGTACTTC.

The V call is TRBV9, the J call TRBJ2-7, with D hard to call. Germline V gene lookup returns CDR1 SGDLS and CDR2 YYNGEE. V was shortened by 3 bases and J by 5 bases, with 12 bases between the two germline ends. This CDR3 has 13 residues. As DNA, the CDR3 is TGTGCCAGCAGCGGATCCTTTCGGGACGAGCAGTACTTC. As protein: CASSGSFRDEQYF.

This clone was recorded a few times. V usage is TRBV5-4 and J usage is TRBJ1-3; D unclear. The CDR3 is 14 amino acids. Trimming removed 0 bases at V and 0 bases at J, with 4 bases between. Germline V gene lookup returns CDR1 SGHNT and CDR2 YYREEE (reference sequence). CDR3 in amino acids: CASSLGLSGNTIYF. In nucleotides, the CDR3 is TGTGCCAGCAGCTTGGGCCTCTCTGGAAACACCATATATTTT.

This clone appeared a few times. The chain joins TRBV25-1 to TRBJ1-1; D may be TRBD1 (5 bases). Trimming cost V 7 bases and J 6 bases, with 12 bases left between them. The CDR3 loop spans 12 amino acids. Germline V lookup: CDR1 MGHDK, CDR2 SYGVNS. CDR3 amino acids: CASTERGPEAFF. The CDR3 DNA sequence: TGTGCCAGCACAGAGAGGGGACCTGAAGCTTTCTTT.

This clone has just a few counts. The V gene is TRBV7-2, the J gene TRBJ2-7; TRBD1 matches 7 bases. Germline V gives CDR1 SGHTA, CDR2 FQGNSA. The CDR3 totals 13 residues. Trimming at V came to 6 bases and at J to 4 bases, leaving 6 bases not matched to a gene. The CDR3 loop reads CASSTDRVYEQYF. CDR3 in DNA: TGTGCCAGCAGTACCGACAGGGTATACGAGCAGTACTTC.

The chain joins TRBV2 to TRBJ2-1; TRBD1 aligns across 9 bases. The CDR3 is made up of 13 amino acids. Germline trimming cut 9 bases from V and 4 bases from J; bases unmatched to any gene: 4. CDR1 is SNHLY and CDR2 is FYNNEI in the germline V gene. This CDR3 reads CASTGTGYNEQFF. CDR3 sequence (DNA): TGTGCCAGTACCGGGACAGGGTACAATGAGCAGTTCTTC.

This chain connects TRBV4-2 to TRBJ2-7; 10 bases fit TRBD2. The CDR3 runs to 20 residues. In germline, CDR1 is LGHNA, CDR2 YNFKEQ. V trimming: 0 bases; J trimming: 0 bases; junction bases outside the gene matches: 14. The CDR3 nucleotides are TGTGCCAGCAGCCAAGATCTGAGAGGGCTAGCGGGGGACAACTCCTACGAGCAGTACTTC. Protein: CASSQDLRGLAGDNSYEQYF.

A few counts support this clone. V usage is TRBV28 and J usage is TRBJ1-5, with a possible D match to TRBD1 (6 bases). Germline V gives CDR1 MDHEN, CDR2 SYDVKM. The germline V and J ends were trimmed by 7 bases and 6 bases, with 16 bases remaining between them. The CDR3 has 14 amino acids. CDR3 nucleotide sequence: TGTGCCAGCAATGGGGGGCCTTGGAGTCAGCCCCAGCATTTT. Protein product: CASNGGPWSQPQHF.

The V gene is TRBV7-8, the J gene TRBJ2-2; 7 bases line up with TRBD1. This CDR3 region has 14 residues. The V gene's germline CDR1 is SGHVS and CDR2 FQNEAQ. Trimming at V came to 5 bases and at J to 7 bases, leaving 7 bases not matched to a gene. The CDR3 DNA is TGTGCCAGCAGCCCAGTTTACAGGGGCGGGGAGCTGTTTTTT. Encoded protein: CASSPVYRGGELFF.

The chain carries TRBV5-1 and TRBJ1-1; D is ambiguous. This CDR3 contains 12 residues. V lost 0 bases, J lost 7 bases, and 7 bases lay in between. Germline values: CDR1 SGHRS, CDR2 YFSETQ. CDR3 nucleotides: TGCGCCAGCAGCTTGGCCGGAATTGAAGCTTTCTTT. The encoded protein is CASSLAGIEAFF.